One sample yielded the 9 T cell receptor beta chains listed below, sequenced in a study of T cell repertoires in aging, cancer and after chemotherapy. Peripheral blood genomic DNA, not sorted cells or RNA, was the template. Multiplex touch-down PCR with TRB-A/B primers amplified rearranged V-D-J TRB sequences. MiXCR was run by TCRdb on the multiplex PCR reads, yielding one entry per CDR3 protein. The sample has about 2,700 distinct CDR3 sequences; approximately 28% are singletons. The specimen was blood. These receptors came from a human donor with a solid tumor.

The V and J genes are TRBV5-4 and TRBJ1-2; D gene ambiguous. Trimming stripped 1 base from V and 8 bases from J, with 18 bases between. The CDR3 is 15 residues long. CDR1 is SGHNT and CDR2 is YYREEE in the germline V gene (reference sequence). CDR3 DNA sequence: TGTGCCAGCAGCTTGAGTTGGGCCTCTGGGGTGGGCTACACCTTC. This gives the protein CASSLSWASGVGYTF.

This clonotype ranks as medium-sized. This chain links TRBV29-1 with TRBJ2-2; no clear D. The CDR3 is made up of 12 amino acids. Germline lookup yields CDR1 SQVTM and CDR2 ANQGSEA. The V gene lost 6 bases and the J gene lost 1 base, with 6 bases spanning the gap. The DNA of the CDR3 is TGCAGCGTCGCAGGGAACACCGGGGAGCTGTTTTTT. It encodes CSVAGNTGELFF.

The chain joins TRBV24-1 to TRBJ2-5, with D uncertain. The CDR3 has 14 amino acids. The germline V and J ends were trimmed by 6 bases and 0 bases, with 10 bases remaining between them. The germline V gene encodes CDR1 KGHDR and CDR2 SFDVKD. CDR3 DNA: TGTGCCACCAGTAAATCCCTGTACCAAGAGACCCAGTACTTC. It specifies CATSKSLYQETQYF.

Only a few counts were recorded for this clonotype. This chain uses TRBV28 with TRBJ1-5, with no clear D. Trimming shortened V by 4 bases and J by 9 bases, and 7 bases separated the two germline ends. The CDR3 is made up of 11 amino acids. The V gene's germline CDR1 is MDHEN and CDR2 SYDVKM. The chain's CDR3 is CASSWPGPQHF. The CDR3 coding sequence is TGTGCCAGCAGTTGGCCGGGGCCCCAGCATTTT.

Turning to this clonotype: This clone may be a read error of a much larger clone one base away. V usage is TRBV27 and J usage is TRBJ1-3; weak D call: TRBD1 (6 bases). The CDR3 loop spans 13 amino acids. Germline CDR1 reads MNHEY; CDR2 reads SMNVEV (reference sequence). The CDR3 region has the DNA TGTGCCAGCAGGCCAGGGGTGGGAAACACCATATTTTTT. Encoded protein: CASRPGVGNTIFF.

The chain uses TRBV6-5 and TRBJ2-4; TRBD2 agrees at 9 bases. The junction had 5 bases not matched to a gene; V was cut back by 2 bases and J by 0 bases. The CDR3 loop spans 17 amino acids. CDR1 and CDR2 from the germline V gene are MNHEY and SVGAGI. The CDR3 loop reads CASSYEAGGVAKNIQYF. CDR3 coding DNA: TGTGCCAGCAGTTACGAGGCGGGGGGGGTAGCCAAAAACATTCAGTACTTC.

This clonotype is medium-sized within its sample. The rearrangement links TRBV15 to TRBJ2-1, with D tentatively TRBD1 or TRBD2 (5 bases each). Per germline, CDR1 LNHNV and CDR2 YYDKDF (reference sequence). CDR3 length: 13 amino acids. The V gene lost 4 bases and the J gene lost 12 bases, with 16 bases spanning the gap. CDR3 in DNA: TGTGCCACCAGCATCCCCCGAGGGGCCCGGCAGTTCTTC. Translated: CATSIPRGARQFF.

The V gene is TRBV28, the J gene TRBJ2-7, with D perhaps TRBD1 (6 bases). The CDR3 covers 16 residues. V was shortened by 4 bases and J by 2 bases, with 18 bases between the two germline ends. Germline V gives CDR1 MDHEN, CDR2 SYDVKM. CDR3 in amino acids: CASSSILQGMAYEQYF. DNA of the CDR3: TGTGCCAGCAGTTCCATTTTACAGGGAATGGCCTACGAGCAGTACTTC.

By its share, this clonotype is medium-sized. This sequence joins TRBV6-5 and TRBJ1-6; D possibly corresponds to TRBD1 (6 bases). CDR1 is MNHEY and CDR2 is SVGAGI in the germline V gene. The CDR3 runs 15 residues. V was trimmed by 7 bases and J by 0 bases, leaving 10 bases between them. The CDR3 coding sequence is TGTGCCAGCACCAGGACAGACTCCTATAATTCACCCCTCCACTTT. Protein: CASTRTDSYNSPLHF.